This T cell receptor (beta chain) was found in a study of T cells in Graves' hyperthyroidism and ophthalmopathy. Amplified TCR beta CDR3 regions derived from RNA transcripts. With the HTBI primer set, the TCR CDR3 went through a first round of RT-PCR. TCRdb reanalysed the multiplex PCR reads using MiXCR and keeps one entry per CDR3 protein. The sample holds hundreds of thousands of distinct CDR3 sequences, 14% seen once. This clonotype was observed at least ten times. This CDR3 contains 16 residues. CDR1 and CDR2 from the germline V gene are SGHVS and FQNEAQ. The J segment lost 5 bases and the V segment lost 5 bases, leaving 8 bases of the junction unmatched.

Source material: blood. This rearrangement joins TRBV7-8 to TRBJ2-7, with 14 nucleotides matching TRBD2. The TCR sequence derives from a woman aged 18-29 years with Graves' hyperthyroidism. CDR3 protein: CASSITPGLAGDEQYF. CDR3 nucleotides: TGTGCCAGCAGCATAACCCCGGGACTAGCGGGAGACGAGCAGTACTTC.